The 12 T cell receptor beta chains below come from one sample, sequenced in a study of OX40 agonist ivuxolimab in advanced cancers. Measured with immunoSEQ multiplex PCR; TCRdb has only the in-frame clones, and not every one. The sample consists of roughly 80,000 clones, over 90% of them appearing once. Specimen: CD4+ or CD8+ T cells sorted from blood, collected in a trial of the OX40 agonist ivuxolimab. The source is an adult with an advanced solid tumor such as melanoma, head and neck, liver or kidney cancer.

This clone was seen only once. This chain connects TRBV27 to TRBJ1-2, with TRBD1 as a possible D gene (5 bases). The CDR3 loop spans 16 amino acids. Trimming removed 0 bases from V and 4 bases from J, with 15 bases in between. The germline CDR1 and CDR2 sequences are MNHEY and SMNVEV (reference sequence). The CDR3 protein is CASSLSGEWGSYGYTF. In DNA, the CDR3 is TGTGCCAGCAGTTTATCCGGCGAGTGGGGGAGCTATGGCTACACCTTC.

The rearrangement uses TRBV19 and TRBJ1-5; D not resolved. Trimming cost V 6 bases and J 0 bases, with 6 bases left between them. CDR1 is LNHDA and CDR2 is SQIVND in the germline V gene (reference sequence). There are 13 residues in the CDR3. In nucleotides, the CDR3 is TGTGCCAGTAGATGGGGTAGCAATCAGCCCCAGCATTTT. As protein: CASRWGSNQPQHF. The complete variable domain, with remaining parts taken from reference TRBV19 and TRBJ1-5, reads DGGITQSPKYLFRKEGQNVTLSCEQNLNHDAMYWYRQDPGQGLRLIYYSQIVNDFQKGDIAEGYSVSREKKESFPLTVTSAQKNPTAFYLCASRWGSNQPQHFGDGTRLSIL.

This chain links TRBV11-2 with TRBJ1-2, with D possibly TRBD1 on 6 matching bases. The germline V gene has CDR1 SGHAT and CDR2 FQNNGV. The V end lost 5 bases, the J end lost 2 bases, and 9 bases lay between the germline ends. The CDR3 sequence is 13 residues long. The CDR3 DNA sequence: TGTGCCAGCAGCCCAACAGGGAACTATGGCTACACCTTC. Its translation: CASSPTGNYGYTF. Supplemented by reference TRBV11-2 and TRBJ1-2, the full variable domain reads EAGVAQSPRYKIIEKRQSVAFWCNPISGHATLYWYQQILGQGPKLLIQFQNNGVVDDSQLPKDRFSAERLKGVDSTLKIQPAKLEDSAVYLCASSPTGNYGYTFGSGTRLTVV.

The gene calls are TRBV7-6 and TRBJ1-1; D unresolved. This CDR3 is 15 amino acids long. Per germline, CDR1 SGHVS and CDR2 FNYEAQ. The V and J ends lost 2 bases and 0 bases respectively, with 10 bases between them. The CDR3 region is CASSLSPALNTEAFF. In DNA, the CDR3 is TGTGCCAGCAGCTTATCCCCGGCCCTGAACACTGAAGCTTTCTTT. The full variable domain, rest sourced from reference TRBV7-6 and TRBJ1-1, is GAGVSQSPRYKVTKRGQDVALRCDPISGHVSLYWYRQALGQGPEFLTYFNYEAQQDKSGLPNDRFSAERPEGSISTLTIQRTEQRDSAMYRCASSLSPALNTEAFFGQGTRLTVV.

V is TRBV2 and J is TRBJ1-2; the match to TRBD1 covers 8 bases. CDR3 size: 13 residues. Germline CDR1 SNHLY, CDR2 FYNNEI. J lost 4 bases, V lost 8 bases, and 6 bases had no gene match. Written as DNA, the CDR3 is TGTGCCAGCTGTTCAGGGGGCCCCTATGGCTACACCTTC. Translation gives CASCSGGPYGYTF. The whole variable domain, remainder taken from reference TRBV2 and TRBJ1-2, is EPEVTQTPSHQVTQMGQEVILRCVPISNHLYFYWYRQILGQKVEFLVSFYNNEISEKSEIFDDQFSVERPDGSNFTLKIRSTKLEDSAMYFCASCSGGPYGYTFGSGTRLTVV.

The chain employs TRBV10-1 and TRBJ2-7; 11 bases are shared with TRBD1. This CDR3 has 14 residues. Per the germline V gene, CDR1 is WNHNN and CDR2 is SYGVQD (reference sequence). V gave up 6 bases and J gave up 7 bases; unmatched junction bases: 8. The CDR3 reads CASRPGQGAGEQYF. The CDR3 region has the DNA TGCGCCAGCAGGCCCGGACAGGGGGCGGGAGAGCAGTACTTC.

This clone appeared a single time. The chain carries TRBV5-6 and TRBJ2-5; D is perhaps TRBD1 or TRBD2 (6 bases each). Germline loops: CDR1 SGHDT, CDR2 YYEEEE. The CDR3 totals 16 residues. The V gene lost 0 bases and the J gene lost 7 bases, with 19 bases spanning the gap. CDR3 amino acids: CASSLEGGPVEWTQYF. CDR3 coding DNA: TGTGCCAGCAGCTTGGAGGGGGGCCCAGTCGAATGGACCCAGTACTTC.

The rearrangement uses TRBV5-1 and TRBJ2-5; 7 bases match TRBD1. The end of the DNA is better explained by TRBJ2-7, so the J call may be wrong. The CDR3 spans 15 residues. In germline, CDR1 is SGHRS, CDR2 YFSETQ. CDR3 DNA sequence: TGCGCCAGCAGCTTACAGGGGCCCCACGGCTACGAGCAGTACTTC. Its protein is CASSLQGPHGYEQYF.

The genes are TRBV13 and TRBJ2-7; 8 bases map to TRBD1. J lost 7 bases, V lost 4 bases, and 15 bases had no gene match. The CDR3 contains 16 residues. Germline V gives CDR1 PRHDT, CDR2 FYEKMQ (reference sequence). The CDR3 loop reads CASSYPPAGGSREQYF. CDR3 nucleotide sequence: TGTGCCAGCAGCTACCCCCCGGCAGGGGGCTCGCGGGAGCAGTACTTC.

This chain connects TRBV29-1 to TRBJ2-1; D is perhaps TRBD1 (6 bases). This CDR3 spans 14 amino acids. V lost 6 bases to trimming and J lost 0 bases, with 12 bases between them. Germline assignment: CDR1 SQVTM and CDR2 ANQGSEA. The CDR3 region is CSVGTDSSYNEQFF. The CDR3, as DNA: TGCAGCGTGGGGACGGACAGCTCCTACAATGAGCAGTTCTTC.

The CDR3 DNA is TGTGCCAGTAGCGACACTCCTCGCACTGAAGCTTTCTTT. This encodes CASSDTPRTEAFF. V gene TRBV19 combines with J gene TRBJ1-1, with D hard to call. Germline V CDR1 and CDR2: LNHDA, SQIVND (reference sequence). The V end was cut by 6 bases, the J end by 4 bases, with 12 bases between. This CDR3 comprises 13 residues.

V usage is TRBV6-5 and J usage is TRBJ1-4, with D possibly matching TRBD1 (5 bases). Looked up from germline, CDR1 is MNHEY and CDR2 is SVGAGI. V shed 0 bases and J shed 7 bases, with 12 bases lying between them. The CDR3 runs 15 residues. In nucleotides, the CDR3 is TGTGCCAGCAGTTACTCAGGCAGGGCAACTGAAAAACTGTTTTTT. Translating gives CASSYSGRATEKLFF.